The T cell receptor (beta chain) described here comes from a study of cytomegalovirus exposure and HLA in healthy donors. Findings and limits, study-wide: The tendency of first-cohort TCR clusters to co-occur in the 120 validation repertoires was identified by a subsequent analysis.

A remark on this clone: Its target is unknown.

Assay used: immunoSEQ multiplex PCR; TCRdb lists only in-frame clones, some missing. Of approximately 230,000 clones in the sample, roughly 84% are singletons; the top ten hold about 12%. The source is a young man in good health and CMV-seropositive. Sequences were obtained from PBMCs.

The CDR3 sequence: CASSPRRTEEAFF. The CDR3 coding sequence is TGTGCCAGCTCACCGCGTAGGACGGAAGAAGCTTTCTTT. V gene TRBV18 combines with J gene TRBJ1-1; D is unresolved. The V gene's germline CDR1 is KGHSH and CDR2 LQKENI. The V end lost 3 bases, the J end lost 8 bases, and 13 bases lay between the germline ends. The CDR3 extends over 13 amino acids.